This T cell receptor beta chain was found in a study of blood T cell repertoires in COVID-19. Study-level background: Samples taken during acute and convalescent COVID-19 were collected in the United States, Italy and Spain.

The V gene's germline CDR1 is MNHEY and CDR2 SMNVEV (reference sequence). This CDR3 is built from 15 residues. V lost 3 bases and J 1 base, leaving 13 bases between the germline ends. Data came from immunoSEQ multiplex PCR; TCRdb stores just in-frame clones and leaves some out. The data show fewer than 85,000 clones, roughly 80% seen once. The sample holds a few counts of this clone. The clonotype originates from a woman over 75 with active or convalescent COVID-19. Sequencing input: peripheral blood. The gene calls are TRBV27 and TRBJ2-7; D is uncertain. The CDR3 region is CASSFLGTGSYEQYF. CDR3 DNA: TGTGCCAGCAGTTTTTTAGGAACGGGTTCCTACGAGCAGTACTTC.